Below, one TCR beta chain is given with its context. As yet, its antigen is unknown. The CDR3 has 12 residues. Germline CDR1 reads MDHEN; CDR2 reads SYDVKM. The V and J ends lost 7 bases and 7 bases respectively, with 11 bases between them. One entry per CDR3 protein results from TCRdb running MiXCR on the 5' RACE reads. The table has a few hundred thousand distinct CDR3 sequences, more than 15% seen once. The sample comes from a study of T-cell memory formation after mild COVID-19. Study-wide results and caveats: Unconfirmed was the SARS-CoV-2 specificity of second-wave clones that peaked on day 37.

The TCR comes from a man between 18 and 29 years old who had mild COVID-19 (a few samples of this study predate the infection). Cell type and time point are not known. Sequences were obtained from PBMCs or a T cell subset sorted from them (not recorded which). This chain connects TRBV28 to TRBJ1-5; TRBD1 is a possible D gene (5 bases). The CDR3 protein is CASNRQRQPQHF. The CDR3 DNA sequence: TGTGCCAGCAATAGACAGCGGCAGCCCCAGCATTTT. The whole variable domain, filled in from reference TRBV28 and TRBJ1-5, reads DVKVTQSSRYLVKRTGEKVFLECVQDMDHENMFWYRQDPGLGLRLIYFSYDVKMKEKGDIPEGYSVSREKKERFSLILESASTNQTSMYLCASNRQRQPQHFGDGTRLSIL.